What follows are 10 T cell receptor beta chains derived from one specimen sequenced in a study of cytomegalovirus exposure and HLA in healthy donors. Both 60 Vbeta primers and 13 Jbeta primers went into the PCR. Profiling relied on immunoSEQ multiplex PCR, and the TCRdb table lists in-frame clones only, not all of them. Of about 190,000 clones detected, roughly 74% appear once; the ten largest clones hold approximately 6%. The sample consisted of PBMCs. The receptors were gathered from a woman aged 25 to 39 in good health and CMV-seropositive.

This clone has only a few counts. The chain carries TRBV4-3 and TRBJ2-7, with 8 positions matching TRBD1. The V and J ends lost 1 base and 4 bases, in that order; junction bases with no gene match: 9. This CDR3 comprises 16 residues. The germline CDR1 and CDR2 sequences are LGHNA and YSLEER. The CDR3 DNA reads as TGCGCCAGCAGCCAAGTCACATCAGGGGGCGGGTACGAGCAGTACTTC. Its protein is CASSQVTSGGGYEQYF.

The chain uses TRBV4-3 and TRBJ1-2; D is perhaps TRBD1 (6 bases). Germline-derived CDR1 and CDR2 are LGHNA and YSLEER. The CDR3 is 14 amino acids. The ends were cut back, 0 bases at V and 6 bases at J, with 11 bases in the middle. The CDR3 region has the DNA TGCGCCAGCAGCCAAGAAGGCAGGGGCCATGGCTACACCTTC. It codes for CASSQEGRGHGYTF.

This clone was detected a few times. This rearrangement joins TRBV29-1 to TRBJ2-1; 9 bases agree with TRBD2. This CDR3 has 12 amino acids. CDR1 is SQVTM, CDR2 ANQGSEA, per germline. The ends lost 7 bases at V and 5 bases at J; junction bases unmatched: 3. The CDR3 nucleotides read TGCAGCGGCCGACTAGCGGACAATGAGCAGTTCTTC. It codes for CSGRLADNEQFF.

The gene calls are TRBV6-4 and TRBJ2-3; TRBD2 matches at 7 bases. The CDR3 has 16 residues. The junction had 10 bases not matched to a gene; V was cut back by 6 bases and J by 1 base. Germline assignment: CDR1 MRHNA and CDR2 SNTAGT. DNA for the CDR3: TGTGCCAGCAGCCCGAGGGAAACTAGCGGCACAGATACGCAGTATTTT. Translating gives CASSPRETSGTDTQYF.

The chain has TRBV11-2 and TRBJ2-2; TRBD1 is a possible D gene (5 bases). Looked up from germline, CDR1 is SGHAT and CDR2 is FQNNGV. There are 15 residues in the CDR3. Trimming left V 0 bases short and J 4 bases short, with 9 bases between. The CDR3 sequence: CASSLEGVVTGELFF. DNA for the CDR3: TGTGCCAGCAGCTTAGAAGGGGTGGTCACCGGGGAGCTGTTTTTT.

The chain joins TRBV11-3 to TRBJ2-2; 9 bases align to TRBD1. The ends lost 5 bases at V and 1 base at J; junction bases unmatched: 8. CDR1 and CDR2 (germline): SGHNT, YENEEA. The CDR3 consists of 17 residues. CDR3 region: CASSAGPGQGNTGELFF. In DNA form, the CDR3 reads TGTGCCAGCAGCGCTGGACCGGGACAGGGGAACACCGGGGAGCTGTTTTTT.

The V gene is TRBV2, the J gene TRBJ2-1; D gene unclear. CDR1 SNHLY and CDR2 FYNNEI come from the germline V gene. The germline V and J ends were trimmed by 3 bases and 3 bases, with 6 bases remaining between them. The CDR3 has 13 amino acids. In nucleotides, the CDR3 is TGTGCCAGCAGTGACAGGATCTACAATGAGCAGTTCTTC. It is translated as CASSDRIYNEQFF. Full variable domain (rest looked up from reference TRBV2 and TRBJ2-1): EPEVTQTPSHQVTQMGQEVILRCVPISNHLYFYWYRQILGQKVEFLVSFYNNEISEKSEIFDDQFSVERPDGSNFTLKIRSTKLEDSAMYFCASSDRIYNEQFFGPGTRLTVL.

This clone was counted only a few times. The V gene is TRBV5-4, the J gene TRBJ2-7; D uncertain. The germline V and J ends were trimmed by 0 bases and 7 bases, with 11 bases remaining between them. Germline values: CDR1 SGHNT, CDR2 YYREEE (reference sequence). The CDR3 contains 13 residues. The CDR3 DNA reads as TGTGCCAGCAGCTTGGAACCGGTTTCGGAGCAGTACTTC. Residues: CASSLEPVSEQYF.

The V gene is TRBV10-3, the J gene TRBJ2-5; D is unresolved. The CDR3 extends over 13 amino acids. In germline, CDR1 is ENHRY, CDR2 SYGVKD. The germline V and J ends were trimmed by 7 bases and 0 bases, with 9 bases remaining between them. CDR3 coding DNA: TGTGCCATCAAAACCGACAACCAAGAGACCCAGTACTTC. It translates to CAIKTDNQETQYF.

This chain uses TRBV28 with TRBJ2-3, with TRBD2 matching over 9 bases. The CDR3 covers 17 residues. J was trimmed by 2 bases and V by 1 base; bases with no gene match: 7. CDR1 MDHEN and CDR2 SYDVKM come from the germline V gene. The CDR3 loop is CASSLLPSGDLTDTQYF. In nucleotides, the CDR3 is TGTGCCAGCAGTTTATTGCCTAGCGGGGACCTCACAGATACGCAGTATTTT.